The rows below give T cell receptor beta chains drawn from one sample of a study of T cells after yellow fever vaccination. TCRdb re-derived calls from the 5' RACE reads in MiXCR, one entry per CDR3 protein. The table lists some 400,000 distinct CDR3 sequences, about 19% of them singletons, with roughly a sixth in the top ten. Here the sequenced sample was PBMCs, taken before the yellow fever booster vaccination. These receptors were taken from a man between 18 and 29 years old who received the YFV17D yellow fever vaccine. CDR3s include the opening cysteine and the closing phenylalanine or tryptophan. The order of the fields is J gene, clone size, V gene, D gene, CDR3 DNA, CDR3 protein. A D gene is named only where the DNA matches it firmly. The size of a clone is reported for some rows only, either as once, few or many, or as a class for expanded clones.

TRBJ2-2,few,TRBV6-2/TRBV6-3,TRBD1,TGTGCCAGCTCATCACGAGGGACAGCCTGGGGCCGACGCGCCGGGGAGCTGTTTTTT,CASSSRGTAWGRRAGELFF
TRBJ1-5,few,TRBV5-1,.,TGCGCCAGCAGCGTGGCGGGGACGCAAAATCAGCCCCAGCATTTT,CASSVAGTQNQPQHF
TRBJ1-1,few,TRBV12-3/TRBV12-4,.,TGTGCCAGCAGTTCGGGACTCCTGGGCGGAGGCACTGAAGCTTTCTTT,CASSSGLLGGGTEAFF
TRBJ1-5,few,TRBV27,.,TGTGCCAGCGGGTCGGGCTTAAAGCCCCAGCATTTT,CASGSGLKPQHF
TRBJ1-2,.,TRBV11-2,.,TGTGCCAGCAGCGTAGCCAACGAGCAGGGAGCCAAGACCTTC,CASSVANEQGAKTF
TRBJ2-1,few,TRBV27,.,TGTGCCAGCGGACAGGAGCAGTTCTTC,CASGQEQFF
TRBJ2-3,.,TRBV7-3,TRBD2,TGTGCCAGCAGCCCCCTTGTAGCGGGGGACACAGATACGCAGTATTTT,CASSPLVAGDTDTQYF
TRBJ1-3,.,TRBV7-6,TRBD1,TGTGCCAGCAGTCTATCGTATCCCCAGGACAGGGCTGGAAACACCATATATTTT,CASSLSYPQDRAGNTIYF
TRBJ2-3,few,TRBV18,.,TGTGCCAGCTCACCACCGTGGGGTACGCAGTATTTT,CASSPPWGTQYF
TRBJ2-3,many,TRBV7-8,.,TGTGCCAGCAGCACTAACACAGATACGCAGTATTTT,CASSTNTDTQYF
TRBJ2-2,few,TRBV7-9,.,TGTGCCAGCAGCTTAGCGCGAATGGGTGTGCTGTTTTTT,CASSLARMGVLFF
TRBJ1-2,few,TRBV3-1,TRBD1,TGTGCCAGCAGCCCTCAAGACAGGGTCATTAACTATGGCTACACCTTC,CASSPQDRVINYGYTF
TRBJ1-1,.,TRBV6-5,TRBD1,TGTGCCAGCAGTTACTCACCACAGGGGGAAGCTTTCTTT,CASSYSPQGEAFF
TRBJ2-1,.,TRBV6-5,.,TGTGCCAGCAGTAAAACAAGCTCCTACAATGAGCAGTTCTTC,CASSKTSSYNEQFF
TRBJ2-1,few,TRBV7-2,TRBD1,TGTGCCAGCAGCTTAATGTGGGACAGGGGCCGGAATGAGCAGTTCTTC,CASSLMWDRGRNEQFF
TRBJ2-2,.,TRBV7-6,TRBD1,TGTGCCAGCAGCCAACGTAGACAGGGAGCGAACACCGGGGAGCTGTTTTTT,CASSQRRQGANTGELFF
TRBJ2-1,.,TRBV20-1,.,TGCAGTGGTCACCTCTCCAATGAGCAGTTCTTC,CSGHLSNEQFF
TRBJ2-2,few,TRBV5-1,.,TGCGCCAGCAGCTTGTCTAGCGAGAACACCGGGGAGCTGTTTTTT,CASSLSSENTGELFF
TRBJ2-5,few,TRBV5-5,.,TGTGCCAGCAGTGACCTGGGACGGAGGAAAGAGACCCAGTACTTC,CASSDLGRRKETQYF
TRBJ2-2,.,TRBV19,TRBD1,TGTGCCAGTAACCCCGACAGGGGAAGAACCGGGGAGCTGTTTTTT,CASNPDRGRTGELFF
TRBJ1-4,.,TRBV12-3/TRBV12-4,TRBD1,TGTGCCAGCAGTTTAGGAGGGGGCGGTGAAAAACTGTTTTTT,CASSLGGGGEKLFF
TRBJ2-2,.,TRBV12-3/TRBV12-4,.,TGTGCCAGCAGTACAGGTTACACCGGGGAGCTGTTTTTT,CASSTGYTGELFF
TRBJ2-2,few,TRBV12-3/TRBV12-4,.,TGTGCCAGCAGGGAAGGGCGAGGAACCGGGGAGCTGTTTTTT,CASREGRGTGELFF
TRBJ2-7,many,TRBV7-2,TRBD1,TGTGCCAGCAGCACCGGGACAGGGGGACGCGAGCAGTACTTC,CASSTGTGGREQYF
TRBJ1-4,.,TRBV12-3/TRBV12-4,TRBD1,TGTGCCAGCAGTGCACAGGGGCTAACGGGGGAAAAACTGTTTTTT,CASSAQGLTGEKLFF
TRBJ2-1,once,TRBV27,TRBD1,TGTGCCAGCACTCGGCAGGGGGCCTACAATGAGCAGTTCTTC,CASTRQGAYNEQFF
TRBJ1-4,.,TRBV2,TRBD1,TGTGCCAGCATGCCGGGACAGGCTAATGAAAAACTGTTTTTT,CASMPGQANEKLFF
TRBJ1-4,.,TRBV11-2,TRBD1,TGTGCCAGCAGCACATCACAGGGGGATGAAAAACTGTTTTTT,CASSTSQGDEKLFF
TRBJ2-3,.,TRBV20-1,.,TGCAGTGCTAGAGGTGACGGGCTCCCAGATACGCAGTATTTT,CSARGDGLPDTQYF
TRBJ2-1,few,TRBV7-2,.,TGTGCCAGCAGCTTTCCCGAGGCAGGGTGGTACAATGAGCAGTTCTTC,CASSFPEAGWYNEQFF
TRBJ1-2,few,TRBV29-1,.,TGCAGCGTTGAAGGCCGTGGGGGCTACACCTTC,CSVEGRGGYTF
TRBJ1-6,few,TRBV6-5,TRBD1,TGTGCCAGCAGTTACTCGTGGACAGGGAATTCACCCCTCCACTTT,CASSYSWTGNSPLHF
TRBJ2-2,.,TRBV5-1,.,TGCGCCAGCAGCTTGACCAGGGCAGCGAACACCGGGGAGCTGTTTTTT,CASSLTRAANTGELFF
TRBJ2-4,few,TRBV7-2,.,TGTGCGGGAGGCGGGGTGAACATTCAGTACTTC,CAGGGVNIQYF
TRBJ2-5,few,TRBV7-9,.,TGTGCCAGCAGCGCGGTCCAAGAGACCCAGTACTTC,CASSAVQETQYF